This TCR beta chain was sequenced during a study of PD-1 blockade in classical Hodgkin lymphoma. The study's findings and limits: The diversity seen at baseline in complete responders resembled that of newly diagnosed patients. The study found that TCR diversity rose significantly by C4D1 in CD4+ but not CD8+ cells. With respect to the repertoire differences, their causes, possibly disease activity or prior therapy, remain undefined. Diminished baseline TCR diversity has been reported in newly diagnosed patients relative to healthy donors.

Relapse was seen in all patients after autologous stem cell transplantation, and brentuximab vedotin exposure was variable. On this clone itself: The antigen is not known.

CDR3 length: 15 amino acids. The V gene's germline CDR1 is MNHNY and CDR2 SVGAGI (reference sequence). The V segment lost 6 bases and the J segment 0 bases; nucleotides outside the gene matches: 6. Profiling relied on immunoSEQ multiplex PCR, and the TCRdb table lists in-frame clones only, not all of them. The sample holds around 91,000 clones, 81% seen once. This receptor was taken from a human donor with classical Hodgkin lymphoma. The input for sequencing was peripheral blood mononuclear cells (PBMCs), taken before the second cycle of nivolumab. The chain carries TRBV6-6 and TRBJ1-2; 8 bases match TRBD1. Here the CDR3 DNA reads TGTGCCAGCAGCGACACAGGGGGGACTAACTATGGCTACACCTTC. Its protein product is CASSDTGGTNYGYTF.